The present TCR beta chain was sequenced within a study of a mutant IDH1 vaccine in newly diagnosed glioma. Study summary: Patients were given eight vaccinations, scheduled in weeks 1, 3, 5, 7, 11, 15, 19 and 23. Vaccinations were initiated 4-6 weeks following radiotherapy alone, or were given together with temozolomide cycles. Radiotherapy, temozolomide, or both had been given previously, and both were given to most. Study-wide findings and caveats: Top peripheral T cell clonotype shifts appeared unrelated to pseudoprogression.

Time point indicated: week 5, during vaccination. Topical imiquimod accompanied each vaccine dose, which consisted of 300 ug of mutant IDH1 20-mer peptide. TCRdb keeps only in-frame clones here, not all; method: immunoSEQ multiplex PCR. The sample lists 39,000 or so clones, 70% to 80% occurring once. Comment on this clone: Its cognate antigen is unknown.

V dropped 9 bases and J dropped 4; count of bases not matched to a gene: 5. The CDR3 is 13 residues long. Germline V CDR1 and CDR2: SNHLY, FYNNEI. The sample here was PBMCs, taken from a glioma patient whose treatment included an IDH1 peptide vaccine. This sequence originates from a man aged 40-49 years with glioma. The gene calls are TRBV2 and TRBJ1-5; TRBD1 matches at 8 bases. CDR3 sequence reads: CASKGQVNQPQHF. As DNA, the CDR3 is TGTGCCAGTAAGGGACAGGTGAATCAGCCCCAGCATTTT. Looking up the rest from reference TRBV2 and TRBJ1-5 gives the full variable domain: EPEVTQTPSHQVTQMGQEVILRCVPISNHLYFYWYRQILGQKVEFLVSFYNNEISEKSEIFDDQFSVERPDGSNFTLKIRSTKLEDSAMYFCASKGQVNQPQHFGDGTRLSIL.